At least ten counts were recorded for the clone carrying this T cell receptor beta chain. What it binds is not known. The study enrolled patients aged 18 to 65 with newly diagnosed hyperthyroidism of under 2 months' duration. The source of the PBMCs was approximately 9.5 ml of fresh peripheral blood. This specimen belongs to a study of T cells in Graves' hyperthyroidism and ophthalmopathy. Study information: Peripheral blood draws took place at initial diagnosis, ahead of any treatment.

Broader study findings: The model's output predicted ophthalmopathy at a median of about 5.9 months prior to onset.

Amplified TCR beta CDR3 regions derived from RNA transcripts. When the TCR CDR3 underwent first-round RT-PCR, the HTBI primer set was used. TCRdb re-called the multiplex PCR reads with MiXCR, one entry per CDR3 protein. Among fewer than 300,000 distinct CDR3 sequences listed, 13% to 15% were seen once. In germline, CDR1 is KGHSH, CDR2 LQKENI. The V gene lost 1 base and the J gene lost 6 bases, with 13 bases spanning the gap. The CDR3 has 15 residues. The origin of this receptor is a woman aged 45-65 years with Graves' hyperthyroidism that later progressed to Graves' ophthalmopathy. The sequencing input was blood. The V call is TRBV18, the J call TRBJ2-1; D perhaps matches TRBD2 (6 bases). CDR3 DNA sequence: TGTGCCAGCTCACCACGGGAGGAAATAGGCAATGAGCAGTTCTTC. Translating gives CASSPREEIGNEQFF.